A selection of T cell receptor beta chains follows, all from one sample in a study of vaccination effects on CD4 cells after COVID-19. TCRdb's copy holds only in-frame clones and misses some; the assay was immunoSEQ multiplex PCR. The sample consists of approximately 30,000 clones, roughly two thirds of them appearing once. These receptors are not linked to any known antigen. Sequences were derived from CD4+ T cells from PBMCs cultured with SARS-CoV-2 spike peptides, sampled before COVID-19 vaccination. The receptors stem from a human donor who received a COVID-19 vaccine. Both conserved end residues are part of each CDR3. D genes are given only for firm matches. Size tells how often a clone was seen (once, few, many) or the class of an expanded clone, and some rows leave it out.

V	D	size	J	DNA	CDR3
TRBV6-2/TRBV6-3	TRBD2	.	TRBJ2-5	TGTGCCAGCAGTTACTCAGCGGGGGCTGTGGAGACCCAGTACTTC	CASSYSAGAVETQYF
TRBV24-1	TRBD1	few	TRBJ2-2	TGTGCCACCAGTGGCGGACAGGGGCCCGCGGGCACCGGGGAGCTGTTTTTT	CATSGGQGPAGTGELFF
TRBV27	.	.	TRBJ1-4	TGTGCCAGCAGGTCCGGGGGTTCGGGGGAAAAACTGTTTTTT	CASRSGGSGEKLFF
TRBV5-1	.	.	TRBJ1-5	TGCGCCAGCAGCTTGGAAGGAGATAGCAATCAGCCCCAGCATTTT	CASSLEGDSNQPQHF
TRBV2	TRBD1	.	TRBJ2-2	TGTGCCAGCAGTGATAATGGCCCCGGGACAGTAAACACCGGGGAGCTGTTTTTT	CASSDNGPGTVNTGELFF
TRBV5-1	.	once	TRBJ2-7	TGCGCCAGCAGCATGGAGCCGGGGGTCTACGAGCAGTACTTC	CASSMEPGVYEQYF
TRBV2	.	few	TRBJ1-1	TGTGCCAGCAGTGAACTGGAGAACACTGAAGCTTTCTTT	CASSELENTEAFF
TRBV4-2	.	once	TRBJ2-6	TGTGCCAGCAGCCAAGATGGACACTCTGGGGCCAACGTCCTGACTTTC	CASSQDGHSGANVLTF
TRBV7-9	TRBD2	few	TRBJ2-7	TGTGCCAGCAGCTTAATTCGTGGACTAGCGGACCGTGGGGTTCCCGAGCAGTACTTC	CASSLIRGLADRGVPEQYF
TRBV19	.	.	TRBJ2-7	TGTGCCAGTAGTATAGATCTTACACGGCGTAGGGAGCAGTACTTC	CASSIDLTRRREQYF
TRBV3-1/TRBV3-2	TRBD2	.	TRBJ2-7	TGTGCCAGCAGCAGGGGTGATAGCGGGAGTAGGGGCGAGCAGTACTTC	CASSRGDSGSRGEQYF
TRBV27	.	few	TRBJ2-7	TGTGCCAGCAGGAGTGGGCCATATTACGAGCAGTACTTC	CASRSGPYYEQYF
TRBV7-9	.	.	TRBJ1-1	TGTGCCAGCAGCTTTCTAGAAAACACTGAAGCTTTCTTT	CASSFLENTEAFF
TRBV10-1	.	.	TRBJ2-2	TGCGCCAGCAGTGAAACCGGGGAGCTGTTTTTT	CASSETGELFF
TRBV2	.	.	TRBJ2-5	TGTGCCAGCCTCAGCGAAGAGACCCAGTACTTC	CASLSEETQYF
TRBV6-5	.	.	TRBJ2-7	TGTGCCAGTGCCGCAGGTTTTTCCTACGAGCAGTACTTC	CASAAGFSYEQYF
TRBV5-1	TRBD1	.	TRBJ2-3	TGCGCCAGCAGCGGCTCGGACAGGGCAGGAGATACGCAGTATTTT	CASSGSDRAGDTQYF
TRBV5-1	.	.	TRBJ2-3	TGCGCCAGCAGCTTGGTCTCAGTGGCAGATACGCAGTATTTT	CASSLVSVADTQYF
TRBV4-2	TRBD1	.	TRBJ1-2	TGTGCCAGCAGCCAAGAATTTCGGAACAGGGGATACGGTGGCTACACCTTC	CASSQEFRNRGYGGYTF
TRBV19	.	.	TRBJ2-6	TGTGCCAGTAGTATTTTGATGGGGAACTCTGGGGCCAACGTCCTGACTTTC	CASSILMGNSGANVLTF
TRBV14	.	.	TRBJ2-5	TGTGCCAGCAGCCATGGGTCGAGGGTTGGGGAGACCCAGTACTTC	CASSHGSRVGETQYF
TRBV11-2	TRBD2	.	TRBJ2-5	TGTGCCAGCAGCTTAGAGGGGCCAGGACTAGCTAAAGAGACCCAGTACTTC	CASSLEGPGLAKETQYF
TRBV7-2	.	.	TRBJ1-1	TGTGCCAGCAGTTACGGTACCCTGAACACTGAAGCTTTCTTT	CASSYGTLNTEAFF
TRBV7-9	.	.	TRBJ1-1	TGTGCCAGCAGCTTTAATGACAGGCAAGCTTTCTTT	CASSFNDRQAFF
TRBV11-2	.	few	TRBJ2-3	TGTGCCAGCAGCTTAGATCTGCCCGGAACTAGCACAGATACGCAGTATTTT	CASSLDLPGTSTDTQYF
TRBV29-1	.	.	TRBJ1-1	TGCAGCGTGGGACAGAACACTGAAGCTTTCTTT	CSVGQNTEAFF
TRBV6-5	TRBD1	.	TRBJ2-3	TGTGCCAGCAGTCTAGACAGGGTTCGAGATACGCAGTATTTT	CASSLDRVRDTQYF
TRBV7-9	.	.	TRBJ2-3	TGTGCCAGCAGCTTAGGGGGGAATCCCACAGATACGCAGTATTTT	CASSLGGNPTDTQYF
TRBV11-2	.	once	TRBJ1-5	TGTGCCAGCAGCTTAGACAGGGGAGGCAATCAGCCCCAGCATTTT	CASSLDRGGNQPQHF
TRBV6-6	.	.	TRBJ1-3	TGTGCCAGCAGTTACGAGGCGGGAAACACCATATATTTT	CASSYEAGNTIYF